This TCR beta chain was sequenced during a study of cytomegalovirus exposure and HLA in healthy donors listed by TCRdb under 2017. Broadly, across the study: An earlier analysis of several hundred of the donors reported approximately 270 Gb of sequence data and some 100 million unique TCR beta sequences from roughly 180 million T cells. Around 320 gigabases of sequencing data and tens of millions of unique TCR sequences were included in an early release covering about 700 HLA-typed donors. Of the approximately 400 genotyped donors, around 81% fell in the genetic ancestry cluster associated with self-reported Caucasian donors. The study aimed to test whether cataloging public T cell receptors could reveal signatures of past pathogen exposure. Using immunosequencing, the study profiled T cell repertoires from fewer than 850 subjects and related those repertoires to cytomegalovirus serostatus. In addition to the first cohort of around 670 subjects, a separate validation cohort of some 120 different subjects was used. High-throughput TCR immunosequencing, statistical association of individual TCRs with disease status, and machine learning were combined to predict cytomegalovirus infection status. A later analysis re-analyzed previously published TCR beta repertoires from roughly 600 donors and added high-resolution HLA genotyping to study TCR occurrence patterns. The later analysis used no new phenotypic data to find candidate immune exposures, relying instead on TCR beta sequences and their occurrence across donors. An earlier analysis of approximately 630 of the donors applied high-throughput TCR beta sequencing to assess whether each TCR beta V gene segment acted as functional or pseudogenic. Donor age, sex, ethnicity and CMV serostatus were compiled alongside the repertoire data. In a later genetic analysis, genome-wide SNP genotypes for about 65% of the roughly 670 donors were used, and that subset was treated as a discovery cohort. Every repertoire in the discovery cohort had been generated on one and the same sequencing platform. HLA typing included class I and class II loci at four-digit resolution. The number of donors typed differed by locus, with about 629-630 for A, B, C, DRB1 and DQB1, roughly 520 for DQA1, approximately 570 for DPA1, and approximately 470 for DPB1. Several DR-DQ haplotypes were treated as single units for association and clustering because of strong linkage in the cohort. On average, about 200,000 unique TCR beta nucleotide sequences were sequenced per donor among a few hundred genotyped donors of the cohort, with 15% to 20% of those sequences being non-productive.

Preparation of the library involved the immunoSEQ multiplex PCR assay. The multiplex PCR relied on a mix of 60 forward primers for TCR Vbeta segments and 13 reverse primers for TCR Jbeta segments. A multiplex PCR assay on genomic DNA amplified the CDR3 region of rearranged TCR beta genes. The amplified TCR beta libraries were sequenced on the Illumina HiSeq System as 87-base-pair reads. The published analysis was carried out like this. Across the roughly 670 repertoires, a later analysis counted 80 million or so unique TCR beta chains, 9.5 million to 13 million of which were shared by at least two donors. Raw reads were error-corrected and collapsed into unique sequences by a nearest-neighbor algorithm in which closely related sequences were merged to remove PCR and sequencing errors. CDR3 sequences were aligned to IMGT reference sequences to assign V, D and J gene segments. For a sequence to be retained, at least a six-nucleotide match to both a V gene segment and a J gene segment was required. Rearrangements were classified as productive when the CDR3 lacked stop codons and remained in frame with V and J, and all other rearrangements were classified as non-productive. CDR3 was defined according to IMGT convention as the region running from the second conserved V-encoded cysteine to the conserved J-encoded phenylalanine. Sequences without an unambiguous match to a single V gene segment were excluded from the earlier analysis of about 600 of the donors. An earlier analysis of around 600 of the donors classified V segments as functional when productive rearrangements were above 56.7% and as segregating when the standard deviation between donors was above 5%. A statistical classification framework was built to diagnose cytomegalovirus status from the catalog of TCR beta chain sequences. In a later analysis, V and J genes were assigned by comparing TCR nucleotide sequences against IMGT/GENE-DB human TR gene sequences. In a later analysis, CDR3 sequences and most-parsimonious VDJ recombination scenarios were assigned using the TCRdist pipeline. In a later analysis, every TCR beta chain was defined by the combination of its CDR3 amino acid sequence and its V-gene family, and reads without a unique V-gene family were dropped. As a way to deal with suspected cross-contamination and a sequencing artifact, a later analysis dropped approximately 590 nucleotide sequences that were highly shared and had low generation probability. A later analysis calculated a clonal expansion index for each public chain from normalized within-repertoire ranks of inferred template counts. In a later analysis, generation probabilities were computed with a VDJ recombination model fitted to out-of-frame rearrangements, and the resulting probabilities were checked against IGoR. In a later analysis, TCR-TCR, TCR-HLA and TCR-CMV co-occurrence was scored with hypergeometric tests, and a repertoire-size bias correction was applied to TCR pairs. False discovery rates were estimated in a later analysis by permuting HLA or CMV assignments 20 times. In a later analysis, co-occurring TCRs were grouped with DBSCAN, and TCRdist sequence similarity was added when clustering was performed within HLA-allele-positive subsets. For co-occurrence clustering, repertoires with fewer than 30,000 or more than 120,000 public chains were excluded, along with roughly 5 repertoires with anomalous nucleotide sharing. Not all clones reach the TCRdb copy of this immuneACCESS table, which keeps in-frame sequences only. Checked studies attribute under half of the gap to unresolved V genes and leave the rest unexplained. For V, J and clone size, that table is used; D and trimming come from the DNA. The sample's records list fewer than 100,000 clones. 3.5% to 4.5% of the sample is in the top ten clones.

The cohort consisted of 666 healthy bone marrow donors. At the time of sampling, all cohort members were nominally healthy, though unrecorded immune exposures were likely present. The donor tested CMV seropositive, placing the donor among the roughly 300 seropositive members of the cohort. Every donor gave a peripheral blood sample, and the peripheral blood mononuclear cells from that sample were used for TCR beta sequencing. The Qiagen DNeasy Blood Extraction Kit was used to extract genomic DNA from the blood cell samples. CDR1 SGHTA and CDR2 FQGNSA are derived from the germline V gene. From its cysteine to its phenylalanine, the CDR3 spans 17 amino acids. Of all the DNA, just the CDR3 is kept, 51 bases in frame from base 1. From V the trimming removes 1 base and from J it removes 6 bases, while the gene matches leave 14 bases of the junction unaccounted for. A note on this clone: Its cognate antigen has yet to be identified.

The paper as a whole reports these results and caveats: Because HLA typing was missing for some donors at each locus, association tests included only the typed subset. A further reported finding was that TCR beta sequences accurately predicted the HLA-A and HLA-B alleles for most subjects in the first cohort. A later analysis associated some 17,000 TCR beta sequences with specific HLA alleles at a false discovery rate of 0.05. Immune exposure information for the cohort was limited to CMV serostatus. Linkage disequilibrium might explain the correlated functional status among segregating V segments, but an unknown experimental factor could not be ruled out. The 87-base-pair reads could not distinguish some IMGT-functional V segments, including TRBV6-2 and TRBV6-3, so those segments were excluded. In both the original and validation cohorts, the classifier was reported to diagnose cytomegalovirus status with high specificity and sensitivity. An earlier analysis of some 560 of the donors showed that most TCR beta V segments appeared in productive rearrangements either about 90% or about 30% of the time, which broadly matched IMGT annotations. The study gave a list of 150 to 200 TCR beta chains associated with cytomegalovirus. According to the authors, the approach could potentially be generalized to other disease states and immunological phenotypes. A later genetic analysis reported fewer N-insertions in productive TCRs among donors in an Asian-associated ancestry cluster than the approximately 670-donor mean. Across donors, most TCR sequences were observed very rarely, whereas some public TCRs were present in many individuals. According to a later analysis, parvovirus B19, influenza, CMV and Epstein-Barr virus appeared linked to several top co-occurrence clusters. In vitro tests confirmed that a few of the cytomegalovirus-associated TCR beta chains recognize cytomegalovirus antigens. Because counts were too low, around 17 rarely observed V segments, including chromosome 9 orphons, were left out of the earlier analysis of 587 of the donors. Only TCR beta chains were sequenced in this cohort, and the absence of alpha or paired-chain data limited detectable features. V-gene and J-gene trimming of TCR beta chains was associated with a missense DCLRE1C variant in a later genetic analysis, and the association was replicated in an independent cohort. When HLA alleles, especially DR and DQ, strongly co-occurred, TCR associations were difficult to assign to individual alleles. A group of highly shared sequence variants was considered likely to be a technical artifact of the sequencing pipeline. Sequencing depth was assumed to be roughly uniform across donors in the presence/absence analyses, though that assumption may not hold. According to a later analysis, most CMV-associated TCR beta chains appeared to be HLA-restricted, and the HLA associations seemed to be driven largely by CMV exposure. According to a later analysis, TCR association rates differed among HLA loci, with DRB1 alleles showing the most associated TCRs and HLA-C alleles showing the fewest. Compared with equally common non-associated chains, HLA-associated TCR beta chains in a later analysis were more clonally expanded and had lower generation probabilities.

Source material: PBMCs. The TCR sequence derives from a man between 18 and 29 years old in good health and CMV-seropositive. The chain joins TRBV7-2 to TRBJ2-7, with 8 junctional bases fitting TRBD2. The CDR3 has the sequence CASSLGLVHGRAGEQYF. The nucleotide sequence is given as TGTGCCAGCAGCTTAGGGCTGGTGCACGGGAGGGCCGGCGAGCAGTACTTC.